This T cell receptor beta chain was sequenced during a study of T cells in Graves' hyperthyroidism and ophthalmopathy. Each person with ophthalmopathy scored at least 3 on the Clinical Activity Score, reached NOSPECS grade 4 or higher, and had been ill under 3 months. Patients showing uncontrolled infection, other autoimmune disease, pregnancy or lactation were ineligible. 9 to 10 ml fresh peripheral blood yielded the PBMCs. Broader study findings: Prediction of ophthalmopathy progression came a median approximately 6 months pre-onset.

V shed 5 bases, J shed 4 bases, and the junction held 5 bases outside the gene matches. The V gene's germline CDR1 is MNHEY and CDR2 SVGEGT. This CDR3 is built from 16 residues. As for this clonotype: Its antigen is as yet unknown.

From RNA transcripts, TCR beta CDR3 regions were amplified. The primer set for the first-round RT-PCR of the TCR CDR3 was HTBI. TCRdb passed the multiplex PCR reads through MiXCR, listing each CDR3 protein once. Seen here are some 490,000 distinct CDR3 sequences, approximately 16% observed once, and the top ten hold 25% to 30%. The V gene is TRBV6-2 or TRBV6-3, the J gene TRBJ2-1, with 13 bases that match TRBD2. The TCR was taken from a woman in her 30s with Graves' ophthalmopathy. The material sequenced was blood. CDR3 in DNA: TGTGCCAGCAGTACACTAGCGGGAGGGCTGTACAATGAGCAGTTCTTC. Its translation is CASSTLAGGLYNEQFF.